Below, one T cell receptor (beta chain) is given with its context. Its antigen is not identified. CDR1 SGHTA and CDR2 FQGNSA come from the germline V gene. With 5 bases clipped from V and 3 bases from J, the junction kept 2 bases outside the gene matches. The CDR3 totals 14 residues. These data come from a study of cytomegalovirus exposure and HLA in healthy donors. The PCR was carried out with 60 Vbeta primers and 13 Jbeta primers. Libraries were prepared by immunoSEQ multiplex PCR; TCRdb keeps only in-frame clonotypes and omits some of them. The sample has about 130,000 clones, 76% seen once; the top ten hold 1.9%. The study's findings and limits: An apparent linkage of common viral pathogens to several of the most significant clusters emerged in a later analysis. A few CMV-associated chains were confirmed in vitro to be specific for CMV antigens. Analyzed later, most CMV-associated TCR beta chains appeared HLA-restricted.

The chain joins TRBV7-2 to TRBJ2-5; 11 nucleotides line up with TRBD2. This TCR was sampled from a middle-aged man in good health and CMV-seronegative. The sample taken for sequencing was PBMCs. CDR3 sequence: CASSGTSGKETQYF. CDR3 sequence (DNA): TGTGCCAGCAGCGGGACTAGCGGAAAAGAGACCCAGTACTTC.